One and the same sample provided the 11 T cell receptor beta chains below, sequenced in a study of blood T cell repertoires in COVID-19. The table came from immunoSEQ multiplex PCR; TCRdb's copy has only in-frame clones and leaves some out. The sample yields tens of thousands of clones, roughly 90% seen once. The sequencing input was peripheral blood. All receptors derive from a woman between 65 and 79 years old with active COVID-19.

The chain links TRBV19 to TRBJ2-3, with 11 bases aligning to TRBD1. There are 16 residues in the CDR3. Germline CDR1 is LNHDA and CDR2 is SQIVND (reference sequence). V shed 9 bases and J 0 bases; nucleotides not matched to a gene: 8. The CDR3 sequence: CARRTGGLGSTDTQYF. The CDR3 nucleotides are TGTGCCAGGCGGACAGGGGGCCTTGGTAGCACAGATACGCAGTATTTT.

The rearrangement links TRBV18 to TRBJ1-6, with 7 positions matching TRBD1. Germline assignment: CDR1 KGHSH and CDR2 LQKENI. Trimming cost V 0 bases and J 8 bases; bases outside gene matches: 4. This CDR3 has 15 amino acids. The CDR3 DNA reads as TGTGCCAGCTCACCACCTAGGACAGGTGATTCACCCCTCCACTTT. Protein product: CASSPPRTGDSPLHF.

The CDR3 bases are TGTGCCAGCAGTATTGACAGGGGGCAGGAGACCCAGTACTTC. Its protein is CASSIDRGQETQYF. The rearrangement uses TRBV6-5 and TRBJ2-5; 10 bases map to TRBD1. Germline V gene sequence: CDR1 MNHEY, CDR2 SVGAGI. Trimming at V came to 5 bases and at J to 5 bases, leaving 5 bases not matched to a gene. This CDR3 has 14 residues.

This clone has a handful of counts. In DNA, the CDR3 is TGTGCCAGCAGCTTAGCTTGGGCCAGGGGGACCGGGGAGCTGTTTTTT. Translation gives CASSLAWARGTGELFF. The J gene is TRBJ2-2, the V gene TRBV7-4, with 7 nucleotides matching TRBD1. The germline gives CDR1 SGHVT, CDR2 SQSDAQ. V lost 0 bases to trimming and J lost 5 bases; unmatched junction nucleotides: 6. CDR3 length: 16 residues.

The chain has TRBV19 and TRBJ2-5; TRBD1 agrees at 10 bases. Germline V CDR1 and CDR2: LNHDA, SQIVND (reference sequence). The CDR3 consists of 13 residues. V trimming: 6 bases; J trimming: 6 bases; junction bases outside the gene matches: 4. CDR3 protein: CASRRDRGQTQYF. The CDR3 nucleotides are TGTGCCAGTAGACGGGACAGGGGACAGACCCAGTACTTC.

This clone showed up just once. V is TRBV7-2 and J is TRBJ1-6; 8 bases are a match to TRBD1. After removal of 2 bases from V and 7 bases from J, the junction contained 13 bases not matched to a gene. CDR3 size: 18 residues. The germline gives CDR1 SGHTA, CDR2 FQGNSA. Here the CDR3 reads CASSLRTLGQGANSPLHF. CDR3 DNA sequence: TGTGCCAGCAGCTTAAGAACTCTTGGGCAGGGGGCCAATTCACCCCTCCACTTT. Full variable domain (remainder filled in from reference TRBV7-2 and TRBJ1-6): GAGVSQSPSNKVTEKGKDVELRCDPISGHTALYWYRQSLGQGLEFLIYFQGNSAPDKSGLPSDRFSAERTGGSVSTLTIQRTQQEDSAVYLCASSLRTLGQGANSPLHFGNGTRLTVT.

The chain uses TRBV9 and TRBJ2-3; 9 bases map to TRBD2. The CDR3 covers 18 residues. The V segment lost 0 bases and the J segment 0 bases; nucleotides outside the gene matches: 8. Per the germline V gene, CDR1 is SGDLS and CDR2 is YYNGEE. This CDR3 is CASSVAPNLAGSTDTQYF. CDR3 sequence (DNA): TGTGCCAGCAGCGTAGCTCCAAACCTAGCGGGGAGCACAGATACGCAGTATTTT.

The chain carries TRBV3-1 (or the pseudogene TRBV3-2) and TRBJ2-2; D possibly corresponds to TRBD1 (5 bases). This CDR3 is built from 14 residues. The germline gives CDR1 LGHDT, CDR2 YNNKEL (reference sequence). V was shortened by 3 bases and J by 8 bases, with 13 bases between the two germline ends. This CDR3 is CASSQGRARGELFF. In DNA form, the CDR3 reads TGTGCCAGCAGCCAGGGGCGAGCCAGAGGGGAGCTGTTTTTT.

The rearrangement joins TRBV4-3 to TRBJ2-2; D is undetermined. CDR3 length: 15 amino acids. V was trimmed by 1 base and J by 1 base, leaving 7 bases between them. Germline V gives CDR1 LGHNA, CDR2 YSLEER. CDR3 protein: CASSQVSVNTGELFF. CDR3 bases: TGCGCCAGCAGCCAAGTTTCAGTGAACACCGGGGAGCTGTTTTTT.

The V call is TRBV2, the J call TRBJ2-7, with D possibly being TRBD1 (6 bases). CDR3 length: 12 amino acids. Trimming removed 7 bases at V and 2 bases at J, with 9 bases between. Germline V gene sequence: CDR1 SNHLY, CDR2 FYNNEI. For the CDR3, the DNA is TGTGCCAGCAAGAGACAGGCCTACGAGCAGTACTTC. Translating it yields CASKRQAYEQYF.

The gene calls are TRBV2 and TRBJ2-7; D remains unclear. The CDR3 length is 13 residues. Trimming stripped 6 bases from V and 5 bases from J, with 14 bases between. CDR1 is SNHLY, CDR2 FYNNEI, per germline. The CDR3 spells CASRTELSDEQYF. CDR3 nucleotide sequence: TGTGCCAGCAGGACGGAATTAAGCGACGAGCAGTACTTC.